Sequencing of this T cell receptor (beta chain) was carried out in a study of cytomegalovirus exposure and HLA in healthy donors. Trimming cost V 5 bases and J 6 bases; bases outside gene matches: 6. The CDR3 is 13 amino acids. Looked up from germline, CDR1 is KGHSH and CDR2 is LQKENI. A multiplex PCR was run with 60 Vbeta primers and 13 Jbeta primers. Assay: immunoSEQ multiplex PCR; the TCRdb copy retains only in-frame clones and omits some. Of 150,000 to 200,000 clones listed, roughly 80% are singletons. The chain recombines TRBV18 with TRBJ1-1, with 7 nucleotides matching TRBD1. Sequences were obtained from PBMCs. This TCR came from a man younger than 35 in good health and CMV-seronegative. CDR3: CASSETGSAEAFF. The CDR3 DNA reads TGTGCCAGCTCAGAGACAGGGTCGGCTGAAGCTTTCTTT.